Presented here are 2 T cell receptor beta chains from one specimen sequenced in a study of OX40 agonist ivuxolimab in advanced cancers. Receptors were amplified or captured by the immunoSEQ multiplex PCR assay. Held by TCRdb, this immuneACCESS table contains in-frame sequences only and omits some clones. Under half of the omission traces to an unresolved V gene where checked; the cause of the rest is unknown. This sample lists 15,000 to 25,000 clones; 83% were detected once. The ten most abundant clones make up 53% of the sample. Material: CD4+ or CD8+ T cells sorted from blood, obtained in a trial of the OX40 agonist ivuxolimab. These TCRs come from an adult with an advanced solid tumor such as melanoma, head and neck, liver or kidney cancer.

The gene calls are TRBV29-1 and TRBJ2-3; TRBD2 aligns across 10 bases. There are 15 residues in the CDR3. CDR1 and CDR2 (germline): SQVTM, ANQGSEA. The V segment lost 0 bases and the J segment 5 bases; nucleotides outside the gene matches: 5. The CDR3 spells CSVEDFASGGDTQYF. The CDR3 bases are TGCAGCGTTGAAGATTTCGCTAGCGGGGGAGATACGCAGTATTTT.

The rearrangement joins TRBV4-3 to TRBJ2-1; D is ambiguous. The ends were cut back, 3 bases at V and 8 bases at J, with 11 bases in the middle. The germline CDR1 and CDR2 sequences are LGHNA and YSLEER. The CDR3 runs 13 residues. The CDR3 is CASSHSLGHEQFF. For the CDR3, the DNA is TGCGCCAGCAGCCACTCCCTAGGCCATGAGCAGTTCTTC.